The rows below give T cell receptor beta chains drawn from one sample of a study of identical twins. A single record per CDR3 protein comes from TCRdb applying MiXCR to the 5' RACE reads. Among around 680,000 distinct CDR3 sequences listed, 8.6% were seen once. This same sample was also part of a study on yellow fever vaccine responses in identical twins.

Sequenced sample: PBMCs. The origin of the receptors is a woman aged 18-29 years in good health. Each CDR3 is given with its conserved first and last residue. D genes are given only for firm matches. Rows may omit the clone size; those that give it use once, few, many or a size class.

clone_size	v_call	d_call	cdr3_length	j_call	cdr3_nt	cdr3_aa
NA	TRBV21-1	NA	12	TRBJ1-6	TGTGCCAGCAGCGTACCCGATTCACCCCTCCACTTT	CASSVPDSPLHF
many	TRBV12-3/TRBV12-4	TRBD1	15	TRBJ2-7	TGTGCCAGCAGACGCGCCGGACAGGGGCCCTACGAGCAGTACTTC	CASRRAGQGPYEQYF
many	TRBV4-1	TRBD2	21	TRBJ2-1	TGCGCCAGCAGCCTTTCCGCCGAAGCTAGCGGGAGACTGAGCTCCTACAATGAGCAGTTCTTC	CASSLSAEASGRLSSYNEQFF
many	TRBV12-3/TRBV12-4	NA	14	TRBJ1-1	TGTGCCAGCAGTTTACCAGAATGGAACACTGAAGCTTTCTTT	CASSLPEWNTEAFF
few	TRBV12-3/TRBV12-4	NA	14	TRBJ2-3	TGTGCCAGCAAAAGGACTACCGGCACAGATACGCAGTATTTT	CASKRTTGTDTQYF
NA	TRBV12-3/TRBV12-4	NA	13	TRBJ1-5	TGTGCCAGCAGTTTATATCCCGATCAGCCCCAGCATTTT	CASSLYPDQPQHF
NA	TRBV2	NA	13	TRBJ2-2	TGTGCCAGCAGATTCTCGGACACCGGGGAGCTGTTTTTT	CASRFSDTGELFF
few	TRBV6-1	NA	17	TRBJ1-5	TGTGCCAGCATCCTAGGGGGAGGGGGGATTAGCAATCAGCCCCAGCATTTT	CASILGGGGISNQPQHF
few	TRBV4-2	NA	17	TRBJ2-5	TGTGCCAGCAGCCAAGATTGGTCTAGCTTGTTCGAAGAGACCCAGTACTTC	CASSQDWSSLFEETQYF
NA	TRBV10-3	NA	15	TRBJ2-1	TGTGCCATCAGTGTCCCCGGACAGAAGGACAATGAGCAGTTCTTC	CAISVPGQKDNEQFF
NA	TRBV7-2	NA	13	TRBJ2-1	TGTGCCAGCAGCTTAAATGTGAAGAATGAGCAGTTCTTC	CASSLNVKNEQFF
many	TRBV12-3/TRBV12-4	NA	13	TRBJ2-1	TGTGCCAGCAGTTTGGGGACGGGTGCAGGGGAGTTCTTC	CASSLGTGAGEFF
NA	TRBV27	NA	18	TRBJ1-2	TGTGCCAGCAGTTTACGGTCTGGCAGAGACCCCTCGAACTATGGCTACACCTTC	CASSLRSGRDPSNYGYTF
few	TRBV30	TRBD1	13	TRBJ2-7	TGTGCCTGGAGCCAACAGGGGGCCTACGAGCAGTACTTC	CAWSQQGAYEQYF
few	TRBV6-4	NA	14	TRBJ1-1	TGTGCCAGCAGTGAAAGGGAAGGGAACACTGAAGCTTTCTTT	CASSEREGNTEAFF
NA	TRBV20-1	NA	13	TRBJ2-3	TGCAGTGCCTTCTCGGGGGGCACAGATACGCAGTATTTT	CSAFSGGTDTQYF
once	TRBV4-1	TRBD1	14	TRBJ2-7	TGCGCCAGCAGCCATACCGGGACAGCGTACGAGCAGTACTTC	CASSHTGTAYEQYF
many	TRBV2	NA	15	TRBJ1-5	TGTGCCAGCAGTCAGGACGGGCGCGACAATCAGCCCCAGCATTTT	CASSQDGRDNQPQHF
many	TRBV28	NA	15	TRBJ2-5	TGTGCCAGCAGTCTCACTAGGCGAGGATTCGAGACCCAGTACTTC	CASSLTRRGFETQYF
many	TRBV6-2/TRBV6-3	TRBD2	15	TRBJ2-1	TGTGCCAGCAGTCGACTAGCGGGACTTTACAATGAGCAGTTCTTC	CASSRLAGLYNEQFF
few	TRBV10-3	NA	13	TRBJ2-5	TGTGCCATCAGCCCAAGGGAGGTGGAGACCCAGTACTTC	CAISPREVETQYF
NA	TRBV9	NA	14	TRBJ2-1	TGTGCCAGCAGCCCCGGACAAATATACAATGAGCAGTTCTTC	CASSPGQIYNEQFF
few	TRBV5-1	NA	15	TRBJ1-1	TGCGCCAGCAGCCCTCGTCCGGGGGTGAACACTGAAGCTTTCTTT	CASSPRPGVNTEAFF
NA	TRBV20-1	TRBD2	17	TRBJ2-3	TGCAGTGCTAGAGATCCGTTGGGGGGAGGGAACACAGATACGCAGTATTTT	CSARDPLGGGNTDTQYF
many	TRBV6-1	NA	13	TRBJ1-2	TGTGCCAGCAGCGGCCGGATCTCCCAAGGCTACACCTTC	CASSGRISQGYTF
NA	TRBV6-2/TRBV6-3	NA	14	TRBJ2-7	TGTGCCAGCAGGCACATCGTAAGGGCCTACGAGCAGTACTTC	CASRHIVRAYEQYF
NA	TRBV9	NA	15	TRBJ2-3	TGTGCCAGCAGCGTATACGGGGCTAGCACAGATACGCAGTATTTT	CASSVYGASTDTQYF
few	TRBV6-2/TRBV6-3	NA	14	TRBJ2-5	TGTGCCAGCAGTTACTTCGGGGGAGTAGAGACCCAGTACTTC	CASSYFGGVETQYF
NA	TRBV19	TRBD2	15	TRBJ2-5	TGTGCCAGTAGTCGATTTAGCGGGAGTGGCGAGACCCAGTACTTC	CASSRFSGSGETQYF
NA	TRBV25-1	NA	13	TRBJ1-5	TGTGCCAGCAGTGACAGTACTAATCAGCCCCAGCATTTT	CASSDSTNQPQHF
many	TRBV5-1	TRBD1	16	TRBJ2-1	TGCGCCAGCAGCCTCCCCTCGGGACAGGGGTACAATGAGCAGTTCTTC	CASSLPSGQGYNEQFF
few	TRBV7-6	NA	14	TRBJ2-2	TGTGCCAGCAGCTTAGACCGTCGCACCGGGGAGCTGTTTTTT	CASSLDRRTGELFF
NA	TRBV19	NA	13	TRBJ2-1	TGTGCCAGTAGTATGAGTAGCCAAATAGAGCAGTTCTTC	CASSMSSQIEQFF
few	TRBV3-1	NA	16	TRBJ2-3	TGTGCCAGCAGCCAGGGACTCCAGGGGAGCACAGATACGCAGTATTTT	CASSQGLQGSTDTQYF
NA	TRBV2	NA	14	TRBJ2-2	TGTGCCAGCAGTGCTTTTACGAACACCGGGGAGCTGTTTTTT	CASSAFTNTGELFF
many	TRBV12-3/TRBV12-4	NA	16	TRBJ2-1	TGTGCCAGCAGTCCGATGGTCTCGATTCTCTACAATGAGCAGTTCTTC	CASSPMVSILYNEQFF
few	TRBV6-4	TRBD2	15	TRBJ2-3	TGTGCCAGCAGTGAAAGCACTAGCGGGATCGATACGCAGTATTTT	CASSESTSGIDTQYF
few	TRBV29-1	TRBD1	14	TRBJ2-3	TGCAGCGTTGGACAGGGGGTGGGCACAGATACGCAGTATTTT	CSVGQGVGTDTQYF
few	TRBV11-3	NA	13	TRBJ2-1	TGTGCCAGCAGCTTGCGGCCGAACAATGAGCAGTTCTTC	CASSLRPNNEQFF
few	TRBV5-1	TRBD1	14	TRBJ1-4	TGCGCCAGCAGCTCGGGACAGACTAATGAAAAACTGTTTTTT	CASSSGQTNEKLFF
few	TRBV5-1	NA	13	TRBJ2-7	TGCGCCAGCAGCTCAGGTATACCCTACGAGCAGTACTTC	CASSSGIPYEQYF
few	TRBV12-3/TRBV12-4	TRBD2	16	TRBJ2-3	TGTGCCAGCAGTTTAAGACTAGCGGGGCGCCGAGATACGCAGTATTTT	CASSLRLAGRRDTQYF
NA	TRBV6-5	TRBD2	14	TRBJ2-7	TGTGCCAGCAGTTGGACTAGCGTTACCTACGAGCAGTACTTC	CASSWTSVTYEQYF
NA	TRBV28	TRBD2	15	TRBJ2-5	TGTGCCAGCAGGGGAGGGTCCCGGGCCCAAGAGACCCAGTACTTC	CASRGGSRAQETQYF
few	TRBV6-5	TRBD2	16	TRBJ2-5	TGTGCCAGCAGTTACCATGGGACTAGCGACCAAGAGACCCAGTACTTC	CASSYHGTSDQETQYF
many	TRBV27	NA	16	TRBJ2-7	TGTGCCAGCAGTTTAGATCCCGGCAGGGCCTACTACGAGCAGTACTTC	CASSLDPGRAYYEQYF